These T cell receptor beta chains were read from a single sample in a study of T cell responses to AZD1222 COVID-19 vaccine. Using immunoSEQ multiplex PCR, the repertoire was profiled, and TCRdb retains in-frame clones only, with some absent. The repertoire holds almost 65,000 clones, with 84% as singletons. The sample here was peripheral blood, taken on day 0 of AZD1222 vaccination. These receptors were obtained from an adult in good health. Both conserved end residues are part of each CDR3. The D gene is left open where the match is weak. Only part of the rows carry a size: once, few, many, or a class if the clone is expanded.

d_call: .
j_call: TRBJ2-1
clone_size: few
v_call: TRBV13
cdr3_nt: TGTGCCAGCAGCTTTAGGGGGGCCGGTAATGAGCAGTTCTTC
cdr3_aa: CASSFRGAGNEQFF

d_call: .
j_call: TRBJ1-3
clone_size: once
v_call: TRBV9
cdr3_nt: TGTGCCAGCAGCGGGACGTATTCTGGAAACACCATATATTTT
cdr3_aa: CASSGTYSGNTIYF

d_call: .
j_call: TRBJ1-2
clone_size: .
v_call: TRBV27
cdr3_nt: TGTGCCAGCAGTTTATCAGGTGGGGCATGGGGGCCAGGTCTCTATGGCTACACCTTC
cdr3_aa: CASSLSGGAWGPGLYGYTF

d_call: TRBD2
j_call: TRBJ2-1
clone_size: .
v_call: TRBV7-2
cdr3_nt: TGTGCCAGCAGCCCGGGGGGGCCGAAGTCTGAGCAGTTCTTC
cdr3_aa: CASSPGGPKSEQFF

d_call: .
j_call: TRBJ2-3
clone_size: .
v_call: TRBV12-3/TRBV12-4
cdr3_nt: TGTGCCAGCAGTCATACAGGAGATACGCAGTATTTT
cdr3_aa: CASSHTGDTQYF

d_call: .
j_call: TRBJ2-1
clone_size: .
v_call: TRBV6-2/TRBV6-3
cdr3_nt: TGTGCCAGCAGTTACTCGAAGTGGCAGAGCCTAGGGCAGTTCTTC
cdr3_aa: CASSYSKWQSLGQFF

d_call: TRBD1
j_call: TRBJ1-4
clone_size: .
v_call: TRBV2
cdr3_nt: TGTGCCAGCAGTGTACAGGGGGGGCGGGAAAAACTGTTTTTT
cdr3_aa: CASSVQGGREKLFF

d_call: .
j_call: TRBJ1-5
clone_size: .
v_call: TRBV28
cdr3_nt: TGTGCCAGCAGTCCCTATAGCAATCAGCCCCAGCATTTT
cdr3_aa: CASSPYSNQPQHF

d_call: .
j_call: TRBJ1-1
clone_size: .
v_call: TRBV5-1
cdr3_nt: TGCGCCAGCAGGGTACAGGGGAACACTGAAGCTTTCTTT
cdr3_aa: CASRVQGNTEAFF

d_call: TRBD2
j_call: TRBJ2-5
clone_size: .
v_call: TRBV24-1
cdr3_nt: TGTGCCACCAGTGATTCCTCTATAGCGGGGGTAAAAGAGACCCAGTACTTC
cdr3_aa: CATSDSSIAGVKETQYF

d_call: .
j_call: TRBJ2-5
clone_size: .
v_call: TRBV5-1
cdr3_nt: TGCGCCAGCAGCTTTCGATTTTCTTGGACAGCACAAGAGACCCAGTACTTC
cdr3_aa: CASSFRFSWTAQETQYF

d_call: .
j_call: TRBJ1-4
clone_size: few
v_call: TRBV11-2
cdr3_nt: TGTGCCAGCAGCTTGGGGCGAAATGAAAAACTGTTTTTT
cdr3_aa: CASSLGRNEKLFF

d_call: .
j_call: TRBJ1-4
clone_size: .
v_call: TRBV14
cdr3_nt: TGTGCCAGCAGCCGCCTCGGGACTACGAATGAAAAACTGTTTTTT
cdr3_aa: CASSRLGTTNEKLFF

d_call: .
j_call: TRBJ2-3
clone_size: few
v_call: TRBV7-2
cdr3_nt: TGTGCCAGCAGCCAAATGAGGGGGGGCACAGATACGCAGTATTTT
cdr3_aa: CASSQMRGGTDTQYF

d_call: .
j_call: TRBJ1-1
clone_size: few
v_call: TRBV10-3
cdr3_nt: TGTGCCATCAGTGAGCCTGGGGGAGGGACTGAAGCTTTCTTT
cdr3_aa: CAISEPGGGTEAFF

d_call: .
j_call: TRBJ1-4
clone_size: .
v_call: TRBV2
cdr3_nt: TGTGCCAGCAGTTTTTCAGCCGCAACTAATGAAAAACTGTTTTTT
cdr3_aa: CASSFSAATNEKLFF

d_call: .
j_call: TRBJ1-2
clone_size: once
v_call: TRBV5-1
cdr3_nt: TGCGCCACTACAAAGGGTTCTGGACATGGCTACACCTTC
cdr3_aa: CATTKGSGHGYTF

d_call: TRBD2
j_call: TRBJ2-1
clone_size: few
v_call: TRBV5-6
cdr3_nt: TGTGCCAGCAGGGATTTAGCGGGGGGACCTACCTACAATGAGCAGTTCTTC
cdr3_aa: CASRDLAGGPTYNEQFF

d_call: .
j_call: TRBJ1-4
clone_size: .
v_call: TRBV18
cdr3_nt: TGTGCCAGCTCACCGGGACAATCTAATGAAAAACTGTTTTTT
cdr3_aa: CASSPGQSNEKLFF

d_call: .
j_call: TRBJ1-6
clone_size: .
v_call: TRBV2
cdr3_nt: TGTGCCAGCATGAATGAACCAACAGGGAGCTCCTATAATTCACCCCTCCACTTT
cdr3_aa: CASMNEPTGSSYNSPLHF

d_call: TRBD1
j_call: TRBJ2-5
clone_size: .
v_call: TRBV5-1
cdr3_nt: TGCGCCAGCAGCCTGGGACAGGGGGGTGAGACCCAGTACTTC
cdr3_aa: CASSLGQGGETQYF

d_call: .
j_call: TRBJ1-5
clone_size: .
v_call: TRBV10-1
cdr3_nt: TGCGCCAGCATCGGGTACCAGCCCCAGCATTTT
cdr3_aa: CASIGYQPQHF

d_call: .
j_call: TRBJ2-5
clone_size: .
v_call: TRBV12-5
cdr3_nt: TGTGCTAGTGGTTTGGGAGGCGGGGAGGAGACCCAGTACTTC
cdr3_aa: CASGLGGGEETQYF

d_call: TRBD2
j_call: TRBJ2-3
clone_size: .
v_call: TRBV10-2
cdr3_nt: TGCGCCAGCAGTGAGCCTAGCGGGAGCACAGATACGCAGTATTTT
cdr3_aa: CASSEPSGSTDTQYF

d_call: TRBD1
j_call: TRBJ2-7
clone_size: .
v_call: TRBV4-2
cdr3_nt: TGTGCCAGCAGCCACGACAGGGGAAACGAGCAGTACTTC
cdr3_aa: CASSHDRGNEQYF

d_call: TRBD1
j_call: TRBJ2-7
clone_size: .
v_call: TRBV9
cdr3_nt: TGTGCCAGCAGCGTAGGACCCACAGGGGCCTACGAGCAGTACTTC
cdr3_aa: CASSVGPTGAYEQYF

d_call: .
j_call: TRBJ2-1
clone_size: .
v_call: TRBV5-4
cdr3_nt: TGTGCCAGCAGCTTTTGGGTCGATGAGCAGTTCTTC
cdr3_aa: CASSFWVDEQFF

d_call: .
j_call: TRBJ1-2
clone_size: .
v_call: TRBV7-2
cdr3_nt: TGTGCCAGCAGCTTAGGGCCCTATGAAGGCTACACCTTC
cdr3_aa: CASSLGPYEGYTF

d_call: TRBD1
j_call: TRBJ1-6
clone_size: .
v_call: TRBV27
cdr3_nt: TGTGCCAGCAGTGCCCGGGACAGTTCCTATAATTCACCCCTCCACTTT
cdr3_aa: CASSARDSSYNSPLHF

d_call: .
j_call: TRBJ2-2
clone_size: .
v_call: TRBV19
cdr3_nt: TGTGCCAGTAGTCTCCAGACCGGGGAGCTGTTTTTT
cdr3_aa: CASSLQTGELFF

d_call: .
j_call: TRBJ1-5
clone_size: .
v_call: TRBV7-8
cdr3_nt: TGTGCCAGCAGCCGGGCCTTATATCAGCCCCAGCATTTT
cdr3_aa: CASSRALYQPQHF

d_call: .
j_call: TRBJ1-4
clone_size: few
v_call: TRBV25-1
cdr3_nt: TGTGCCAGCAGTGATCCAACACAGGGAAGCTCTCGTGAAAAACTGTTTTTT
cdr3_aa: CASSDPTQGSSREKLFF

d_call: TRBD1
j_call: TRBJ1-2
clone_size: .
v_call: TRBV5-1
cdr3_nt: TGCGCCAGCAGCCCCGACAGGGACTATGGCTACACCTTC
cdr3_aa: CASSPDRDYGYTF

d_call: .
j_call: TRBJ1-4
clone_size: .
v_call: TRBV5-1
cdr3_nt: TGCGCCAGCAGCCCTCGACGGGGGGCCACTAATGAAAAACTGTTTTTT
cdr3_aa: CASSPRRGATNEKLFF

d_call: TRBD1
j_call: TRBJ2-2
clone_size: .
v_call: TRBV4-3
cdr3_nt: TGCGCCAGCAGCCAAGAAACAGGGGGCGACACCGGGGAGCTGTTTTTT
cdr3_aa: CASSQETGGDTGELFF

d_call: .
j_call: TRBJ1-2
clone_size: .
v_call: TRBV4-1
cdr3_nt: TGCGCCAGCAGCCAAGAGGGAAGGTCTAACTATGGCTACACCTTC
cdr3_aa: CASSQEGRSNYGYTF

d_call: TRBD2
j_call: TRBJ2-7
clone_size: .
v_call: TRBV6-2/TRBV6-3
cdr3_nt: TGTGCCAGCAGTTACCCAACAACCGGGAGGCACCACTACGAGCAGTACTTC
cdr3_aa: CASSYPTTGRHHYEQYF

d_call: .
j_call: TRBJ2-1
clone_size: .
v_call: TRBV6-5
cdr3_nt: TGTGCCAGCAACCAAGGAGCCTACAATGAGCAGTTCTTC
cdr3_aa: CASNQGAYNEQFF

d_call: .
j_call: TRBJ1-2
clone_size: .
v_call: TRBV19
cdr3_nt: TGTGCCAGTAGGGGCGTTGGCTACACCTTC
cdr3_aa: CASRGVGYTF

d_call: .
j_call: TRBJ1-5
clone_size: .
v_call: TRBV5-5
cdr3_nt: TGTGCCAGCAGCTTGGTACAGATAAATCAGCCCCAGCATTTT
cdr3_aa: CASSLVQINQPQHF

d_call: .
j_call: TRBJ1-1
clone_size: few
v_call: TRBV11-2
cdr3_nt: TGTGCCAGCAGCTTAGATCGGAACACTGAAGCTTTCTTT
cdr3_aa: CASSLDRNTEAFF

d_call: TRBD1
j_call: TRBJ1-1
clone_size: .
v_call: TRBV19
cdr3_nt: TGTGCCAGTCTTCCGGGACAGGGGATGAACACTGAAGCTTTCTTT
cdr3_aa: CASLPGQGMNTEAFF

d_call: TRBD1
j_call: TRBJ1-5
clone_size: .
v_call: TRBV13
cdr3_nt: TGTGCCAGCAGCTTCGGACAGGGCAATCAGCCCCAGCATTTT
cdr3_aa: CASSFGQGNQPQHF

d_call: TRBD1
j_call: TRBJ1-3
clone_size: .
v_call: TRBV3-1/TRBV3-2
cdr3_nt: TGTGCCAGCACCCTAGCCAGGGGGACCAGCTCTGGAAACACCATATATTTT
cdr3_aa: CASTLARGTSSGNTIYF

d_call: TRBD2
j_call: TRBJ2-1
clone_size: .
v_call: TRBV11-2
cdr3_nt: TGTGCCAGCAGCTCTGCCGGGACTAGAGGCTACAATGAGCAGTTCTTC
cdr3_aa: CASSSAGTRGYNEQFF

d_call: .
j_call: TRBJ2-7
clone_size: few
v_call: TRBV4-1
cdr3_nt: TGCGCCAGCAGCCAAGGAGTGGGCCGCGAGGAAGACGAGCAGTACTTC
cdr3_aa: CASSQGVGREEDEQYF

d_call: .
j_call: TRBJ2-3
clone_size: once
v_call: TRBV5-1
cdr3_nt: TGCGCCAGCAGCTTGGGTTTGGGTAGTACGCAGTATTTT
cdr3_aa: CASSLGLGSTQYF